Sequencing of this TCR beta chain was carried out in a study of T cell responses to AZD1222 COVID-19 vaccine. Here immunoSEQ multiplex PCR was the method, and the copy in TCRdb shows in-frame clones only, minus some. This sample yields 100,000 or so clones, of which roughly nine tenths are seen a single time; 40% to 55% belongs to the top ten. Study results and caveats: White British donors predominated, females outnumbered males, and clonal diversity was possibly underestimated.

The germline CDR1 and CDR2 sequences are SEHNR and FQNEAQ (reference sequence). The CDR3 has 15 amino acids. V was clipped by 6 bases and J by 4 bases; unmatched bases: 8. As regards this clone: The antigen is undetermined.

The V gene is TRBV7-9, the J gene TRBJ1-5; 8 positions match TRBD1. This clonotype was obtained from an adult who received the AZD1222 COVID-19 vaccine. The specimen was peripheral blood, collected 28 days after the second AZD1222 dose. CDR3 sequence reads: CASSLTGGRNQPQHF. The DNA for the CDR3 is TGTGCCAGCAGTCTAACAGGGGGAAGGAATCAGCCCCAGCATTTT.